The rows below give T cell receptor beta chains drawn from one sample of a study of shared clonotypes between healthy human individuals. Profiled with immunoSEQ multiplex PCR; TCRdb holds only in-frame clones, not every one. Of over 850,000 clones in the sample, about four fifths were seen once. What was sequenced was memory CD4+ T cells from PBMCs. Receptors originate from a man younger than 30 in good health. Some clones in this sample may be carry-over from other donors' samples. Both conserved end residues are part of each CDR3.

TRBV27	TRBJ2-5	CASSLSPKGSGETQYF
TRBV7-2	TRBJ1-2	CASSLAFARGADGYTF
TRBV7-6	TRBJ2-1	CASSRGGVSEQFF
TRBV23-1	TRBJ2-7	CASNPLAGVTYEQYF
TRBV7-2	TRBJ2-1	CASSSASYNEQFF
TRBV7-2	TRBJ2-7	CASSLGGSGLAYEQYF
TRBV5-1	TRBJ1-1	CASSLVGSNTEAFF
TRBV11-2	TRBJ2-7	CASSSLAGGSYEQYF
TRBV6-1	TRBJ1-2	CASSEARNRVASGYTF
TRBV29-1	TRBJ2-5	CSVVTGEETQYF
TRBV4-3	TRBJ2-1	CASSLSGSYNEQFF
TRBV28	TRBJ1-1	CASSLGGRANTEAFF
TRBV6-1	TRBJ2-7	CASSEAGYRGYEQYF
TRBV7-6	TRBJ1-4	CASSVAPGGRVNEKLFF
TRBV28	TRBJ1-1	CASRYRDRRVAFF
TRBV5-1	.	CASSLGAGSSYEQYF
TRBV28	TRBJ2-7	CASSSAGTGNPYEQYF
TRBV27	TRBJ2-7	CASTQMGHRLWHF
TRBV28	TRBJ1-2	CASSARAYGYTF
TRBV18	TRBJ2-5	CASHPGHEEETQYF
TRBV28	TRBJ2-7	CASSPTVYEQYF
TRBV19	TRBJ2-7	CASSIDPYEQYF
TRBV5-1	TRBJ2-5	CASSKLPGQWETQYF
TRBV18	TRBJ2-2	CASSPDIGAGELFF
TRBV30	TRBJ1-5	CAWSVQGAQPQHF
TRBV28	TRBJ1-3	CASRLGGVGGDLSTIYF
TRBV5-1	TRBJ2-1	CASSLVQGMGNEQFF
TRBV30	TRBJ2-3	CAWRGRSTDTQYF
TRBV28	TRBJ1-2	CASSFPGGGYTF
TRBV21-1	TRBJ2-5	CASSTRLADQETQYF
TRBV28	TRBJ1-1	CASPSAGANTEAFF
TRBV27	TRBJ2-3	CGTGGRTDTQYF
TRBV5-1	TRBJ2-5	CASSRAITPEETQYF
TRBV6-1	TRBJ2-7	CASSAQGRSGNNYEQYF
TRBV28	TRBJ1-5	CASIIRGGQPQHF
TRBV4-2	TRBJ2-7	CASSPRTGEAYEQYF
TRBV11-2	TRBJ1-4	CASSLAGGGGEKLFF
TRBV6-5	TRBJ2-7	CASSYSLGGISEQYF
TRBV4-2	TRBJ2-7	CASSLLETTGEQYF
TRBV5-6	TRBJ2-7	CASSERGSHEQYF
TRBV7-3	TRBJ1-1	CASSPGSWDTEAFF
TRBV5-1	TRBJ2-1	CASSETGLSYNEQFF
TRBV10-1	TRBJ1-5	CASSCTRFNQPQHF
TRBV4-3	TRBJ2-6	CASTGGLSGANVLTF
TRBV19	TRBJ2-7	CASSTGTAISYEQYF
TRBV4-1	TRBJ2-7	CASSQALSGYRPTDEQYF
TRBV4-1	TRBJ1-1	CASSQGHRGMNTEAFF
TRBV5-8	TRBJ2-3	CASSLFPSGRRSDTQYF
TRBV9	TRBJ2-1	CASSVGGGQSYNEQFF
TRBV7-2	TRBJ1-2	CASSSSGWGYGYTF
TRBV7-9	TRBJ2-7	CASTQTGTSSYEQYF
TRBV7-8	TRBJ2-6	CASSLTGYGANVLTF
TRBV7-2	TRBJ2-7	CASSMGLAGFLLGYEQYF
TRBV27	TRBJ2-7	CASSSRGVEQYF
TRBV5-1	TRBJ2-1	CASSLRGDIQFF
TRBV7-2	TRBJ2-3	CASSSSLAGGGTDTQYF
TRBV4-1	TRBJ1-5	CASSGDSNQPQHF
TRBV5-1	TRBJ2-1	CASSSEGQTEQFF
TRBV19	TRBJ1-5	CASTWGDNQPQHF